These T cell receptor beta chains were read from a single sample in a study of glioma-infiltrating T cells after dendritic cell vaccination. Data came from immunoSEQ multiplex PCR; TCRdb stores just in-frame clones and leaves some out. In the table there are tens of thousands of clones, approximately 85% of which are singletons. The sequencing here drew on blood, taken before dendritic cell vaccination. The receptors come from a human donor with glioblastoma. Each CDR3 is given with its conserved first and last residue. Each record gives: J gene, clone size, CDR3 length, V gene, D gene, CDR3 DNA, CDR3 protein. A D gene is named only where the DNA matches it firmly. Only some rows state a clone size, as once, few, many or a class for expanded clones.

TRBJ2-7,NA,20,TRBV29-1,TRBD1,TGCAGCGTAGCGGGACAGGGGGCTTCCCTTTGGACTGGCTTACTCTACGAGCAGTACTTC,CSVAGQGASLWTGLLYEQYF
TRBJ1-1,once,12,TRBV5-1,NA,TGCGCCAGCAGCTTACAGGACACTGAAGCTTTCTTT,CASSLQDTEAFF
TRBJ2-7,NA,14,TRBV27,NA,TGTGCCAGCAGTTTGGGGGCTGGAAGCGACGAGCAGTACTTC,CASSLGAGSDEQYF
TRBJ1-1,NA,14,TRBV6-6,TRBD1,TGTGCCAGCAGTTACGCGGACAGGGGGCCTCCGGCTTTCTTT,CASSYADRGPPAFF
TRBJ1-3,NA,15,TRBV7-6,NA,TGTGCCAGCAGCCAACGAGAGAACTCTGGAAACACCATATATTTT,CASSQRENSGNTIYF
TRBJ2-3,NA,18,TRBV4-3,TRBD2,TGCGCCAGCAGCCAAGATAGGACTAGCGGGACTAGCACAGATACGCAGTATTTT,CASSQDRTSGTSTDTQYF
TRBJ2-1,NA,13,TRBV19,NA,TGTGCCAGTAGTCCAGGGCGCGGTGATGAGCAGTTCTTC,CASSPGRGDEQFF
TRBJ2-2,NA,15,TRBV4-3,TRBD2,TGCGCCAGCAGCCTAATAGCGGGGGACACCGGGGAGCTGTTTTTT,CASSLIAGDTGELFF
TRBJ2-3,few,11,TRBV20-1,TRBD2,TGCAGTGCTACCTGGGAGGGTACGCAGTATTTT,CSATWEGTQYF
TRBJ1-1,NA,11,TRBV20-1,NA,TGCAGTGCTCCCCGGGACACTGAAGCTTTCTTT,CSAPRDTEAFF
TRBJ2-1,few,14,TRBV2,TRBD2,TGTGCCAGCCGGGGGACTAGCGGGATTTATGAGCAGTTCTTC,CASRGTSGIYEQFF
TRBJ2-7,once,15,TRBV7-6,TRBD1,TGTGCCAGCAGCTCCGGACAGGGGCTTAACTACGAGCAGTACTTC,CASSSGQGLNYEQYF
TRBJ2-3,NA,17,TRBV5-5,TRBD2,TGTGCCAGCAGCTTGGGCCGTAGCGGGACTTGGACAGATACGCAGTATTTT,CASSLGRSGTWTDTQYF
TRBJ2-7,once,15,TRBV28,NA,TGTGCCAGCAGTTTATCCGGTCTTTCGACCTACGAGCAGTACTTC,CASSLSGLSTYEQYF
TRBJ1-4,NA,15,TRBV6-6,NA,TGTGCCAGCAGTTACTACAGGGTGGGGAGTGAAAAACTGTTTTTT,CASSYYRVGSEKLFF
TRBJ2-7,NA,14,TRBV28,NA,TGTGCCAGCCATCGATCGAGTAGCGGATACGAGCAGTACTTC,CASHRSSSGYEQYF
TRBJ2-7,NA,16,TRBV4-1,TRBD2,TGCGCCAGCAGCCAGTCCTCGGGCGGGAGGGCCTACGAGCAGTACTTC,CASSQSSGGRAYEQYF
TRBJ2-1,NA,15,TRBV14,NA,TGTGCCAGCAGCCCCTGGATAGGCAGGGGGGATGAGCAGTTCTTC,CASSPWIGRGDEQFF
TRBJ2-1,NA,16,TRBV30,NA,TGTGCCTGGAGTAATGACAGGTTGAGCTCCTACAATGAGCAGTTCTTC,CAWSNDRLSSYNEQFF
TRBJ2-7,NA,15,TRBV25-1,TRBD1,TGTGCCAGCAGTCCAAGAGGGACAGGGACCCACGAGCAGTACTTC,CASSPRGTGTHEQYF
TRBJ2-5,NA,17,TRBV18,TRBD2,TGTGCCAGCTCACCACAACTAGCGGGAGGGCCGGGAGAGACCCAGTACTTC,CASSPQLAGGPGETQYF
TRBJ1-1,once,15,TRBV2,NA,TGTGCCAGCAGTGAAATTGGGGGAGGAGGCACTGAAACTTTCTTT,CASSEIGGGGTETFF
TRBJ2-3,once,19,TRBV30,TRBD2,TGTGCCTGGAGTGTATTGGCGGTTTATCGGGAGGGAAGCACAGATACGCAGTATTTT,CAWSVLAVYREGSTDTQYF
TRBJ2-5,NA,15,TRBV5-1,TRBD2,TGCGCCAGCAGCTTGGATCAAACTAGCGGCCTAAGTCGGTACTTC,CASSLDQTSGLSRYF
TRBJ1-2,NA,14,TRBV27,TRBD1,TGTGCCAGCAGTGAAGACAGGGCCAACTATGGCTACACCTTC,CASSEDRANYGYTF
TRBJ1-1,few,15,TRBV5-4,NA,TGTGCCAGCAGCTTGGTGCGCGTCGGGAACACTGAAGCTTTCTTT,CASSLVRVGNTEAFF
TRBJ2-7,few,15,TRBV7-8,NA,TGTGCCAGCAGCCCGGAGAAAAGGGGTCGGAGCGAGCAGTACTTC,CASSPEKRGRSEQYF
TRBJ2-3,NA,14,TRBV5-4,NA,TGTGCCAGCAGCCCGTATGTGGGCGGGATCTCGCAGTATTTT,CASSPYVGGISQYF
TRBJ2-5,NA,19,TRBV29-1,TRBD2,TGCAGCGTTGAGCGGGATTGGGGGACTAGCGGGTCGGAACAAGAGACCCAGTACTTC,CSVERDWGTSGSEQETQYF
TRBJ1-2,NA,15,TRBV5-1,NA,TGCGCCAGCAGCTTGGATGCAGGGTCTAACTATGGCTACACCTTC,CASSLDAGSNYGYTF
TRBJ2-7,NA,18,TRBV5-4,TRBD2,TGTGCCAGCAGCTTACCTAACCAAGGACTAGCGGGAACCTACGAGCAGTACTTC,CASSLPNQGLAGTYEQYF
TRBJ2-1,NA,15,TRBV7-9,TRBD2,TGTGCCAGCAGCTTAGCGACTAGCGGGAACAATGAGCAGTTCTTC,CASSLATSGNNEQFF
TRBJ1-5,NA,13,TRBV15,NA,TGTGCCACCAGCAGAGGTCCCTATCAGCCCCAGCATTTT,CATSRGPYQPQHF
TRBJ2-5,NA,12,TRBV30,NA,TGTGCCTGGAGTGGCGGCCGAGAGACCCAGTACTTC,CAWSGGRETQYF
TRBJ2-7,NA,16,TRBV4-2,NA,TGTGCCAGCAGCCAACGGGGAACTAGCAGAATCTACGAGCAGTACTTC,CASSQRGTSRIYEQYF
TRBJ1-5,NA,16,TRBV6-4,TRBD1,TGTGCCAGCAGTGACTCACGGACAGGGGGCGTTCAGCCCCAGCATTTT,CASSDSRTGGVQPQHF
TRBJ2-2,NA,14,TRBV19,NA,TGTGCCAGTCACGACATATCGAACACCGGGGAGCTGTTTTTT,CASHDISNTGELFF
TRBJ2-7,NA,16,TRBV5-1,TRBD2,TGCGCCAGCAGCTTGTCTTCCGGCGGGAGGGCCTACGAGCAGTACTTC,CASSLSSGGRAYEQYF
TRBJ2-3,NA,16,TRBV6-6,TRBD2,TGTGCCAGCAGTTACGGAAGACTAGCGGGATTAGATACGCAGTATTTT,CASSYGRLAGLDTQYF
TRBJ2-3,NA,13,TRBV4-1,NA,TGCGCCAGCAGCCAAGGACTTACAGATACGCAGTATTTT,CASSQGLTDTQYF
TRBJ2-3,NA,15,TRBV7-9,TRBD1,TGTGCCAGCAGCTCGGGACAGGGAGACACAGATACGCAGTATTTT,CASSSGQGDTDTQYF
TRBJ2-7,once,13,TRBV7-2,NA,TGTGCCAGCAGCTTAGCGGGAGCGGTCGAGCAGTACTTC,CASSLAGAVEQYF
TRBJ2-6,few,15,TRBV27,NA,TGTGCCAGCAGGGGTGGGACACTCTGGGCCAACGTCCTGACTTTC,CASRGGTLWANVLTF
TRBJ2-2,NA,17,TRBV27,TRBD1,TGTGCCAGCAGCCCTTATTACAGGGGCGCGAACACCGGGGAGCTGTTTTTT,CASSPYYRGANTGELFF
TRBJ2-2,NA,13,TRBV11-2,NA,TGTGCCAGCAGCGAACAGCACACCGGGGAGCTGTTTTTT,CASSEQHTGELFF
TRBJ1-2,NA,13,TRBV4-2,NA,TGTGCCAGCAGCTTGCTTTCCTCTACCTTCTACACCTTC,CASSLLSSTFYTF
TRBJ2-6,NA,14,TRBV15,NA,TGTGCCACCAGCACCGGTGAAGGGGCCAACGTCCTGACTTTC,CATSTGEGANVLTF
TRBJ2-7,NA,15,TRBV27,TRBD2,TGTGCCAGCAGTCTGGGACTAGCGGGAACCTACGAGCAGTACTTC,CASSLGLAGTYEQYF
TRBJ1-4,NA,15,TRBV30,TRBD1,TGTGCCTGGAGTGTACGACAGGGGGAGAGTGAAAAACTGTTTTTT,CAWSVRQGESEKLFF
TRBJ1-1,NA,12,TRBV2,NA,TGTGCCAGCAGTTCCGGGGTCTATGGGGCTTTCTTT,CASSSGVYGAFF
TRBJ1-4,NA,15,TRBV5-6,NA,TGTGCCAGCAGCTTGGTGCGGGCAACTAATGAAAAACTGTTTTTT,CASSLVRATNEKLFF
TRBJ2-7,NA,15,TRBV7-2,NA,TGTGCCAGCAGCTTTTATCGCGGGCCGGGTTACGAGCAGTACTTC,CASSFYRGPGYEQYF
TRBJ1-1,NA,14,TRBV4-3,NA,TGCGCCAGCAGCCAAGATAGTGCGGGCACTGAAGCTTTCTTT,CASSQDSAGTEAFF